The 4 T cell receptor beta chains below were found in one sample sequenced in a study of persistence of HIV-infected CD4 T cells. This was the immunoSEQ version 4 assay in survey mode. Assay used: immunoSEQ multiplex PCR; TCRdb lists only in-frame clones, some missing. The data show 25,000 to 35,000 clones, around 82% seen once. Stimulation used 8 to 10 ug/mL lysate from CMV-infected fibroblasts. Sorted nonresponding memory CD4+ T cells were CD40L-negative, CD69-negative, CD45RO-high. These receptors have no known antigen. Sequences were derived from CD4+ T cells sorted from PBMCs after roughly 18-hour stimulation, sampled from a patient who received antiretroviral therapy. The receptors derive from an adult man with HIV who was CMV-seropositive.

The chain recombines TRBV27 with TRBJ1-6; 11 nucleotides line up with TRBD1. Trimming cost V 6 bases and J 10 bases; bases outside gene matches: 11. The V gene's germline CDR1 is MNHEY and CDR2 SMNVEV (reference sequence). The CDR3 contains 16 residues. DNA of the CDR3: TGTGCCAGCAGGCCGGGGACAGGGGGTTCGCGGTCACCCCTCCACTTT. Residues: CASRPGTGGSRSPLHF.

The gene calls are TRBV5-1 and TRBJ2-7; D may be TRBD1 (6 bases). Deletions cut 0 bases from V and 0 bases from J, with 13 bases between. Per germline, CDR1 SGHRS and CDR2 YFSETQ. This CDR3 has 16 residues. The CDR3 protein is CASSLDGRGYSYEQYF. DNA for the CDR3: TGCGCCAGCAGCTTGGATGGCAGGGGCTACTCCTACGAGCAGTACTTC. The full variable domain, completed using reference TRBV5-1 and TRBJ2-7, is KAGVTQTPRYLIKTRGQQVTLSCSPISGHRSVSWYQQTPGQGLQFLFEYFSETQRNKGNFPGRFSGRQFSNSRSEMNVSTLELGDSALYLCASSLDGRGYSYEQYFGPGTRLTVT.

V and J are TRBV7-9 and TRBJ1-2; 9 nucleotides align to TRBD1. The germline CDR1 and CDR2 sequences are SEHNR and FQNEAQ (reference sequence). V was pared by 5 bases and J by 5 bases, with 9 bases of the junction left unmatched. CDR3 length: 15 residues. The CDR3 nucleotides are TGTGCCAGCAGCCGGACAGGGGTAGACAGTTATGGCTACACCTTC. This gives the protein CASSRTGVDSYGYTF.

The J gene is TRBJ2-2, the V gene TRBV19; D remains ambiguous. The CDR3 extends over 15 amino acids. Germline lookup yields CDR1 LNHDA and CDR2 SQIVND (reference sequence). The germline V and J ends were trimmed by 9 bases and 1 base, with 15 bases remaining between them. CDR3: CASKLLLGNTGELFF. Here the CDR3 DNA reads TGTGCCAGCAAGCTTCTTCTGGGGAACACCGGGGAGCTGTTTTTT.